This TCR beta chain was obtained from a study of Ad26.COV2.S vaccination and SARS-CoV-2 variants. Study-level points and caveats: Recipients of either vaccine or placebo displayed similar breadth of non-spike TCRs.

Regarding this clone: Its matching antigen is unknown.

The method was immunoSEQ multiplex PCR; TCRdb's version includes in-frame clones alone and lacks a portion of them. The table includes about 410,000 clones, approximately 90% detected once. J lost 3 bases, V lost 7 bases, and 5 bases had no gene match. Per the germline V gene, CDR1 is MDHEN and CDR2 is SYDVKM. The CDR3 has 14 residues. Indicated treatment: approximately 18 received Ad26.COV2.S at low or high dose, single or two shots; about 5 received placebo; per-sample allocation not given. Samples came from day 63 after the first vaccine or placebo injection. The individual, an adult aged 18-55 years, was a donor in Boston. The administered vaccine (an Ad26 vector) expressed Wuhan-strain SARS-CoV-2 spike.

The input for sequencing was peripheral blood, taken in a trial of Ad26.COV2.S vaccine versus placebo. The chain recombines TRBV28 with TRBJ2-3; 9 nucleotides align to TRBD1. This TCR derives from a person aged 18-65 years who received the Ad26.COV2.S COVID-19 vaccine or a placebo. CDR3 residues: CASTRTGATDTQYF. Here the CDR3 DNA reads TGTGCCAGCACCAGGACAGGGGCTACAGATACGCAGTATTTT.